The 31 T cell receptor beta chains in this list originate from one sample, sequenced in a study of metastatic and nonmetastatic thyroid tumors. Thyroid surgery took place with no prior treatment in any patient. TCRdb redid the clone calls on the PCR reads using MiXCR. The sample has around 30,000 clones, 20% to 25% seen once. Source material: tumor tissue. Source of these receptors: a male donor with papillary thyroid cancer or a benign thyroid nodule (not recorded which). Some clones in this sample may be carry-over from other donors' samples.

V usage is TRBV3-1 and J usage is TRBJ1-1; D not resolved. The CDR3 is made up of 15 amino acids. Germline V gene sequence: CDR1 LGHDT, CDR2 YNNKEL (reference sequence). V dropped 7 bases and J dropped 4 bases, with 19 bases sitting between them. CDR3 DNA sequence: TGTGCCAGCATCCCTCCGGGGTGGCGGGTCACTGAAGCTTTCTTT. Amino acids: CASIPPGWRVTEAFF.

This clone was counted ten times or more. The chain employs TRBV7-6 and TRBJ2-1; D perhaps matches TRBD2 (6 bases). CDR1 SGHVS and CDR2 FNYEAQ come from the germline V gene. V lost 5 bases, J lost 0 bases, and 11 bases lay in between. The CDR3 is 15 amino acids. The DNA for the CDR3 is TGTGCCAGCAGCCATTCTAGCGCCTCCTACAATGAGCAGTTCTTC. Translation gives CASSHSSASYNEQFF.

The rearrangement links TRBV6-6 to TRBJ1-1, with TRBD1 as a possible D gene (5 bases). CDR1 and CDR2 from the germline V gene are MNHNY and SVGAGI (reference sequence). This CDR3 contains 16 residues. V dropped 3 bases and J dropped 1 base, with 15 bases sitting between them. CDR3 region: CASSYNQGSPNTEAFF. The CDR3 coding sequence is TGTGCCAGCAGTTATAACCAGGGCTCCCCGAACACTGAAGCTTTCTTT.

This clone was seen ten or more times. CDR3 protein: CASSHRRTEAFF. In DNA form, the CDR3 reads TGTGCCAGCAGCCATAGGCGAACTGAAGCTTTCTTT. This rearrangement joins TRBV3-1 to TRBJ1-1; D gene uncertain. V was clipped by 3 bases and J by 5 bases, with 7 bases between them. This CDR3 region has 12 residues. CDR1 and CDR2 (germline): LGHDT, YNNKEL (reference sequence).

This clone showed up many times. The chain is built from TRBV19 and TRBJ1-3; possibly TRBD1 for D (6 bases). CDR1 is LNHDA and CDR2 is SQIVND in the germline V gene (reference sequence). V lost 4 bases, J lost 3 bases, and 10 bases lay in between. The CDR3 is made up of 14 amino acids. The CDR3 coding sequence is TGTGCCAGTAGTACCGGGACAAATGGAAACACCATATATTTT. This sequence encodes CASSTGTNGNTIYF.

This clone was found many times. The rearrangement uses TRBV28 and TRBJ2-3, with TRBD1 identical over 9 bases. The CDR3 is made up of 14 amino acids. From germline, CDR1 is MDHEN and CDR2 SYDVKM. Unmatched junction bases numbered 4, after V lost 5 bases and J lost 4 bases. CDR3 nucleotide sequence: TGTGCCAGCAGTCGGGACAGGGTGGCAGATACGCAGTATTTT. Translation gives CASSRDRVADTQYF.

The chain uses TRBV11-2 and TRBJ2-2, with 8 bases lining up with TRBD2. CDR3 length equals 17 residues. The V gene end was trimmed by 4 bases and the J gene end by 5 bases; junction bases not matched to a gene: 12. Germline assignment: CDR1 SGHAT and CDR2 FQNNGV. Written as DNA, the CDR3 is TGTGCCAGCAGCTACACCCCGGGGGGGGCGGCAACCGGGGAGCTGTTTTTT. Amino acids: CASSYTPGGAATGELFF.

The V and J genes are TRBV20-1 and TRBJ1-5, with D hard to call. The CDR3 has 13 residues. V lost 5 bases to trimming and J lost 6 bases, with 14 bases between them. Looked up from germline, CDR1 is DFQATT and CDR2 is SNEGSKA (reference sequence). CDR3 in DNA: TGCAGTGCTCATCAACCCTCCAGTCAGCCCCAGCATTTT. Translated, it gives CSAHQPSSQPQHF.

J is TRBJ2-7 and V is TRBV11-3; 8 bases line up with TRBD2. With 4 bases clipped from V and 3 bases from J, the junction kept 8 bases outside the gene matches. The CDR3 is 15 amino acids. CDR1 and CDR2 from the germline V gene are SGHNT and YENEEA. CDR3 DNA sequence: TGTGCCAGCAGCTACGGGGGGGCAATAGTCTACGAGCAGTACTTC. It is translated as CASSYGGAIVYEQYF.

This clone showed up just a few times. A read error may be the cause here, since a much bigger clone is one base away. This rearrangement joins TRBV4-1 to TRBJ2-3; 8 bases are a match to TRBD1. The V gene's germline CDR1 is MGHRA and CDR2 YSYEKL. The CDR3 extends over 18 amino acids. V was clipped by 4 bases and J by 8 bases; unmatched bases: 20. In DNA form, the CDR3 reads TGCGCCAGCAGCCTAGAAAAGCAGGGGGCTGGCGGGATGGGTACGCAGTATTTT. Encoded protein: CASSLEKQGAGGMGTQYF.

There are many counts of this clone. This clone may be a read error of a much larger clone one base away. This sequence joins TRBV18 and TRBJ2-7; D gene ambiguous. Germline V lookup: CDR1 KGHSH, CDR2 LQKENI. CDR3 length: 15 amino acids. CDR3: CASSPQTKTTYERYF. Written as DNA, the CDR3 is TGTGCCAGCTCACCACAGACAAAAACAACCTACGAGCGGTACTTC. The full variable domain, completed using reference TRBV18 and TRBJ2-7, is NAGVMQNPRHLVRRRGQEARLRCSPMKGHSHVYWYRQLPEEGLKFMVYLQKENIIDESGMPKERFSAEFPKEGPSILRIQQVVRGDSAAYFCASSPQTKTTYERYFGPGTRLTVT.

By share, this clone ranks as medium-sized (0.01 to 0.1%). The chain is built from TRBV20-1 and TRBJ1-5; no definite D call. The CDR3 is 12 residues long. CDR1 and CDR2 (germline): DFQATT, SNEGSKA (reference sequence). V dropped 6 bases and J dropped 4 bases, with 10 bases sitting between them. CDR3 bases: TGCAGTGCAGCGGTGGTGAATCAGCCCCAGCATTTT. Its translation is CSAAVVNQPQHF.

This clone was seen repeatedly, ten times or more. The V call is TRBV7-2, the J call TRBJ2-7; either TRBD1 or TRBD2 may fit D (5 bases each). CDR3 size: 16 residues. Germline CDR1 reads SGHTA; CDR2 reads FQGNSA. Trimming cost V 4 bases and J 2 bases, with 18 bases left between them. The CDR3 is CASSSPKYGTPYEQYF. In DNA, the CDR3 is TGTGCCAGCAGCTCTCCCAAATATGGGACCCCCTACGAGCAGTACTTC.

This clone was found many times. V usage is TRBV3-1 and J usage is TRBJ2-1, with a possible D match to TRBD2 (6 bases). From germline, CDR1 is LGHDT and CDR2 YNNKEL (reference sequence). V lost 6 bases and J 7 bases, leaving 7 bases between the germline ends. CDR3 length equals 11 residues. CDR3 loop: CASSGGNEQFF. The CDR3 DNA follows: TGTGCCAGCAGTGGAGGGAATGAGCAGTTCTTC.

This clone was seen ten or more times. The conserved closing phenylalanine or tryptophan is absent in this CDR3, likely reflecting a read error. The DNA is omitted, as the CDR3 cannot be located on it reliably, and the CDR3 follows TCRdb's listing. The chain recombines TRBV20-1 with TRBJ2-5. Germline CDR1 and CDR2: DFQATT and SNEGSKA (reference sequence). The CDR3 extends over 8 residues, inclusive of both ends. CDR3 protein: CSARPEYT.

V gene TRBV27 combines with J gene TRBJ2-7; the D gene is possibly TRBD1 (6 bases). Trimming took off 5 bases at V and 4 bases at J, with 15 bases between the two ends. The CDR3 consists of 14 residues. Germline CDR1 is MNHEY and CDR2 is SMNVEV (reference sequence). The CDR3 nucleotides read TGTGCCAGCAGTCCCACGTACAGGGCTTACGAGCAGTACTTC. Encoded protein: CASSPTYRAYEQYF.

The CDR3 DNA is TGTGCCAGCAGCTTACGCGGGAGGACCTACGAGCAGTACTTC. Amino acids: CASSLRGRTYEQYF. The chain employs TRBV11-1 and TRBJ2-7; 8 nucleotides align to TRBD2. Germline trimming cut 2 bases from V and 2 bases from J; bases unmatched to any gene: 2. The length of the CDR3 is 14 residues. Germline CDR1 reads SGHAT; CDR2 reads FQDESV (reference sequence).

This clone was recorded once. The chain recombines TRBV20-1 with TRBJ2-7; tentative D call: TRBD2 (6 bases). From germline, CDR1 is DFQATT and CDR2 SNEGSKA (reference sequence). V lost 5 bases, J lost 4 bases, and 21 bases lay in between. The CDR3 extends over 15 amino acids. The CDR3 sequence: CSADHSGVRRYEQYF. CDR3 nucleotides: TGCAGTGCTGATCATAGCGGAGTAAGGAGGTACGAGCAGTACTTC.

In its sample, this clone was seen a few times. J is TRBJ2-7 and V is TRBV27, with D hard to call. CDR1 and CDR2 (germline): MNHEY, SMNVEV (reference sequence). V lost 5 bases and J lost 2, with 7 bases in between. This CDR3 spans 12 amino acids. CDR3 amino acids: CASSLPPYEQYV. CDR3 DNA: TGTGCCAGCAGTCTACCCCCCTACGAGCAGTACGTC.

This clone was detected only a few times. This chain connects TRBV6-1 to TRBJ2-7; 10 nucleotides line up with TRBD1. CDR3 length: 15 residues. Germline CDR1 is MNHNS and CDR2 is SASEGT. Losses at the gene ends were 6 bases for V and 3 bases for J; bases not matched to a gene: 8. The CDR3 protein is CASRSTGGSYYEQYF. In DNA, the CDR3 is TGTGCCAGCAGATCGACAGGGGGCTCGTACTACGAGCAGTACTTC.

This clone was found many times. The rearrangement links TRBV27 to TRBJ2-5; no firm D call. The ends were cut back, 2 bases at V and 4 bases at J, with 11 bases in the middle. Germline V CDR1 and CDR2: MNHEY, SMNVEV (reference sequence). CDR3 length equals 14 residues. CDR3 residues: CASSLLGSSETQYF. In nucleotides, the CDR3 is TGTGCCAGCAGTTTACTAGGTAGCTCAGAGACCCAGTACTTC.

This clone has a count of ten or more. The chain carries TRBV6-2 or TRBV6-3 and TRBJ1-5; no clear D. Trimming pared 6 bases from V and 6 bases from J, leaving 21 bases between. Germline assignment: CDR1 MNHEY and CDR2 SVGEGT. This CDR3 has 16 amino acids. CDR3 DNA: TGTGCCAGCAGCCCAAGGCGTATCGGCCTTGGTCAGCCCCAGCATTTT. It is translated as CASSPRRIGLGQPQHF.

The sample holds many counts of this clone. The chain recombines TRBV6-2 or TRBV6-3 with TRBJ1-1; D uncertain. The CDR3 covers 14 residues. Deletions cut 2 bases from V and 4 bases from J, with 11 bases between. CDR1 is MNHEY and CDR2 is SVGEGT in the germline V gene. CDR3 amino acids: CASSYDVMATEAFF. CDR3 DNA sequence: TGTGCCAGCAGTTACGACGTTATGGCCACTGAAGCTTTCTTT.

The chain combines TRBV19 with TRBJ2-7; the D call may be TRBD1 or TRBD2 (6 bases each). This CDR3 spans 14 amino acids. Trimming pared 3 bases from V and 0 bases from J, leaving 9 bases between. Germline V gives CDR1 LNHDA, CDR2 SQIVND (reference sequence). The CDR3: CASSIGGVSYEQYF. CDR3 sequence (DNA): TGTGCCAGTAGTATCGGGGGCGTCTCCTACGAGCAGTACTTC.

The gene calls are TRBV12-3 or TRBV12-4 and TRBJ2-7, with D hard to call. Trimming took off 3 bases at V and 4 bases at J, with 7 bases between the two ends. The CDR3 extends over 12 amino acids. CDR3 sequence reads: CASSFTEYEQYF. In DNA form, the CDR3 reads TGTGCCAGCAGTTTCACGGAGTACGAGCAGTACTTC.

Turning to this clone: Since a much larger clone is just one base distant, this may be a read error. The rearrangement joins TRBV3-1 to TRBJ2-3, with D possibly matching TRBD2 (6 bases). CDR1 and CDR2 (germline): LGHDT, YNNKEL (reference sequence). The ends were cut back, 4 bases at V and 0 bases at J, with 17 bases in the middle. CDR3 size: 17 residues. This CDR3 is CASSPIERRDSTDTQYF. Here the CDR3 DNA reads TGTGCCAGCAGCCCCATAGAGAGGAGGGATAGCACAGATACGCAGTATTTT.

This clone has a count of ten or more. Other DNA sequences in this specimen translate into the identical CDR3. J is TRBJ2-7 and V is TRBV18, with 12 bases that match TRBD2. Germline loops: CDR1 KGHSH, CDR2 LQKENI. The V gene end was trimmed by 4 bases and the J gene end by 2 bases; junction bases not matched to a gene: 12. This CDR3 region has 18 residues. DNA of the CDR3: TGTGCCAGCTCACTCACCGGGACTAGCGGGCCTACAACCTACGAGCAGTACTTC. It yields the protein CASSLTGTSGPTTYEQYF. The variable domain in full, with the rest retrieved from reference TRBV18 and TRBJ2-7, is NAGVMQNPRHLVRRRGQEARLRCSPMKGHSHVYWYRQLPEEGLKFMVYLQKENIIDESGMPKERFSAEFPKEGPSILRIQQVVRGDSAAYFCASSLTGTSGPTTYEQYFGPGTRLTVT.

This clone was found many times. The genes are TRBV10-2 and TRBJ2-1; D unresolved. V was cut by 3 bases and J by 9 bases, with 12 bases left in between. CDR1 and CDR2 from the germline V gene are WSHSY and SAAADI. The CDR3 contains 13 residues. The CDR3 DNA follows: TGCGCCAGCAGTGATATTCTTCTCGGTGAGCAGTTCTTC. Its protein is CASSDILLGEQFF.

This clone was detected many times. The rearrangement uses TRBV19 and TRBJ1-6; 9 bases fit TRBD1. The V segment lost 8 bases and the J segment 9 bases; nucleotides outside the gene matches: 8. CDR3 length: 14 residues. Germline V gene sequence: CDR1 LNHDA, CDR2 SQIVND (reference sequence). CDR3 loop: CASSSGTGSSPLHF. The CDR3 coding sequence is TGTGCCAGTTCGAGCGGGACAGGGAGTTCACCCCTCCACTTT.

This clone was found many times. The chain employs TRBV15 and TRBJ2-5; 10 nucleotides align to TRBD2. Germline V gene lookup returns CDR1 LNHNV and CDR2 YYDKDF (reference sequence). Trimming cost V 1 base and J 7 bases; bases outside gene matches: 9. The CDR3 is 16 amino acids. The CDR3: CATSRARLAGVGTQYF. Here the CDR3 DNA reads TGTGCCACCAGCAGAGCCCGGCTAGCGGGGGTGGGGACCCAGTACTTC.

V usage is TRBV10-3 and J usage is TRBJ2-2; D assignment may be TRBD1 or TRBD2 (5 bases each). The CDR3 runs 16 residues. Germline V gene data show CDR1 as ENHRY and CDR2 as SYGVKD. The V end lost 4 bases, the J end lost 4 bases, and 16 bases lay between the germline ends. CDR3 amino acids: CAISGTGTEGTGELFF. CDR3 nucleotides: TGTGCCATCAGTGGGACCGGGACGGAAGGCACCGGGGAGCTGTTTTTT.